This TCR beta chain was profiled in a study of STAT3 mutations in large granular lymphocyte leukemia. Study context: Over half of T-LGLL patients had one or more immunosuppressive regimens. The study's findings and limits: In some patients, a small highly pathogenic clone possibly went undetected. Every T-cell large granular lymphocyte leukemia patient had at least one immunodominant TCR beta clonotype. Clonal expansion was inferred from samples taken at other timepoints.

Per the germline V gene, CDR1 is MNHEY and CDR2 is SMNVEV (reference sequence). V was pared by 3 bases and J by 3 bases, with 9 bases between. This CDR3 is built from 14 residues. Concerning this clone itself: What it recognizes is unknown.

Assay: immunoSEQ multiplex PCR; the TCRdb copy retains only in-frame clones and omits some. The sample has several thousand clones; roughly 70% are singletons. J is TRBJ1-5 and V is TRBV27, with D unclear. The sample consisted of peripheral blood mononuclear cells. The TCR comes from a middle-aged woman with T-cell large granular lymphocyte leukemia. Some clones in this sample may be carry-over from other donors' samples. The CDR3 region is CASSLRAYNQPQHF. The CDR3 coding sequence is TGTGCCAGCAGTTTGAGGGCCTACAATCAGCCCCAGCATTTT.